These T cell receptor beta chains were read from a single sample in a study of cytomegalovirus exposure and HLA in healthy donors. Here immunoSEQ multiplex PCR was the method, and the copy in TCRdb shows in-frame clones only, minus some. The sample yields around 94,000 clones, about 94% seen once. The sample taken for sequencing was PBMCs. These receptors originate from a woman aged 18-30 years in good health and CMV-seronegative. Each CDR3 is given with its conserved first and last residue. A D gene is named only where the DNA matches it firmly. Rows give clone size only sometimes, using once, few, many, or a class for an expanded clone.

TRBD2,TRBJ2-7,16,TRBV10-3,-,TGTGCCATCAGTGAGTTAGCGGGAGGGCCGGGCTACGAGCAGTACTTC,CAISELAGGPGYEQYF
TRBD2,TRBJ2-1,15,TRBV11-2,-,TGTGCCAGCAGCCCTAGCGGGGGGGGATACAATGAGCAGTTCTTC,CASSPSGGGYNEQFF
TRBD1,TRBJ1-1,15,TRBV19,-,TGTGCCAGTAGTATAGTTGAGGGGGCGCGAACTGAAGCTTTCTTT,CASSIVEGARTEAFF
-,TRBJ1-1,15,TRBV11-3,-,TGTGCCAGCAGCTTCATGGGGCTAGTAGGAACTGAAGCTTTCTTT,CASSFMGLVGTEAFF
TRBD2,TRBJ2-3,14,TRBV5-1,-,TGCGCCAGTCACCGGGACTACATTACAGATACGCAGTATTTT,CASHRDYITDTQYF
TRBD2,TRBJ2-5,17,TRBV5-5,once,TGTGCCAGCAGCTCCTCGACTAGCGGGAGGGCGGGGGAGACCCAGTACTTC,CASSSSTSGRAGETQYF
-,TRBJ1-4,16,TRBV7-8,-,TGTGCCAGCAGCTTAGTTGAGTCGCTGTCTAATGAAAAACTGTTTTTT,CASSLVESLSNEKLFF
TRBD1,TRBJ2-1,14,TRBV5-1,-,TGCGCCAGCAGCCGGGGACAGGTTGGCGATGAGCAGTTCTTC,CASSRGQVGDEQFF
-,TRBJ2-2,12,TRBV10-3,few,TGTGCCATCCGGGAGAACACCGGGGAGCTGTTTTTT,CAIRENTGELFF
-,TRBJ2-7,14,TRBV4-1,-,TGCGCCAGCAGCCTCCAACTTGAAACCTACGAGCAGTACTTC,CASSLQLETYEQYF
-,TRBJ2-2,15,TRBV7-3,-,TGTGCCAGCAGCTCCGGGCGGGACTCCTGCGGGGAGCTGTTTTTT,CASSSGRDSCGELFF
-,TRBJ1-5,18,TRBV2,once,TGTGCCAGCAGTGAAACAGCCCTGGTGTACAGGATCAATCAGCCCCAGCATTTT,CASSETALVYRINQPQHF
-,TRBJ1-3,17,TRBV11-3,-,TGTGCCAGCAGCTTAGAGGCTGGCGGAGCCTCTGGAAACACCATATATTTT,CASSLEAGGASGNTIYF
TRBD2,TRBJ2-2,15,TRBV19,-,TGTGCCAGTAGTATTAGCGGGAGGGCCTCCGGGGAGCTGTTTTTT,CASSISGRASGELFF
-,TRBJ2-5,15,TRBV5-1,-,TGCGCCAGCAGCTCTACAGGGCTTTGGGATGAGACCCAGTACTTC,CASSSTGLWDETQYF
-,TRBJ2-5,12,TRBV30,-,TGTGCGTGTCAGGCTGGCGGGGAGACCCAGTACTTC,CACQAGGETQYF
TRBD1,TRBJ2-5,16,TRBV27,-,TGTGCCAGCAGTTACCTGCGACAGGGGGCTAAGGAGACCCAGTACTTC,CASSYLRQGAKETQYF
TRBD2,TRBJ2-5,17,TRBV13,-,TGTGCCAGCAGCCACACATCGGAGCGGGGGATCCAAGAGACCCAGTACTTC,CASSHTSERGIQETQYF
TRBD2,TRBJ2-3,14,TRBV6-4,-,TGTGCCAGCAGCGTAGCGGGCGGCACAGATACGCAGTATTTT,CASSVAGGTDTQYF
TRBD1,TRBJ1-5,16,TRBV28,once,TGTGCCAGCAGTTTATGGAGGGACAGTCCAAATCAGCCCCAGCATTTT,CASSLWRDSPNQPQHF
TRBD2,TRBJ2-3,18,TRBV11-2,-,TGTGCCAGCAGCTTAAGTGGAGGAATAGCGGGACATCCAGATACGCAGTATTTT,CASSLSGGIAGHPDTQYF
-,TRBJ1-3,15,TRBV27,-,TGTGCCAGCAGTCCCCGTCAGGGAACTGGAAACACCATATATTTT,CASSPRQGTGNTIYF
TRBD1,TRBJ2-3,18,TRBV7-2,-,TGTGCCAGCAGCCCAGGAGCTATTGACAGGGTGTGGACAGATACGCAGTATTTT,CASSPGAIDRVWTDTQYF
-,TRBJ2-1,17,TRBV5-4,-,TGTGCCAGCAGCTTGGCCCAGGGGCCCACATCCTACAATGAGCAGTTCTTC,CASSLAQGPTSYNEQFF
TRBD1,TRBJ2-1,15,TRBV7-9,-,TGTGCCAGCAGCTTAATCCGGGACAGTAACAATGAGCAGTTCTTC,CASSLIRDSNNEQFF
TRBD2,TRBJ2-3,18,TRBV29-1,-,TGCAGCGTTGTTGGGACTAGCGGGAGAACGTGGGGCACAGATACGCAGTATTTT,CSVVGTSGRTWGTDTQYF
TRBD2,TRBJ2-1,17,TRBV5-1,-,TGCGCCAGCAGCTCTCTAGGGGGCGGGAGGGCCTTCAATGAGCAGTTCTTC,CASSSLGGGRAFNEQFF
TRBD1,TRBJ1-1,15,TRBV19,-,TGTGCCAGTAGTATAGTGGGACAGGGGAACACTGAAGCTTTCTTT,CASSIVGQGNTEAFF
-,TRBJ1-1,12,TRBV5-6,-,TGTGCCAGCAGCCTAAGTAGCACTGAAGCTTTCTTT,CASSLSSTEAFF
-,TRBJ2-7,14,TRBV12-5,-,TGTGCTAGTGGTTTGCGACAGGGAGGCCACGAGCAGTACTTC,CASGLRQGGHEQYF
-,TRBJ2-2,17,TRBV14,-,TGTGCCAGCAGCCAATTGCATGAGCCTGCGAACACCGGGGAGCTGTTTTTT,CASSQLHEPANTGELFF
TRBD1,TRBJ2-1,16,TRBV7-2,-,TGTGCCAGCAGCCTTTGGTCAGGGGGCTTCTACAATGAGCAGTTCTTC,CASSLWSGGFYNEQFF
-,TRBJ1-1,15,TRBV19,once,TGTGCCAGTAGTATCTCCCCAGTGGCGGGAACTGAAGCTTTCTTT,CASSISPVAGTEAFF